This T cell receptor (beta chain) was sequenced during a study of identical twins. This clonotype has at least ten counts. The length of the CDR3 is 17 residues. The germline V gene encodes CDR1 LGHNA and CDR2 YNFKEQ. V gave up 0 bases and J gave up 4 bases; unmatched junction bases: 10. TCRdb independently ran MiXCR on the 5' RACE reads; one entry per CDR3 protein. The sample has some 790,000 distinct CDR3 sequences, around a sixth seen once. The same data also went into a second study, on T cells expressing NK-cell markers.

The specimen sequenced was PBMCs. The clonotype comes from a woman under 30 in good health. The chain couples TRBV4-2 to TRBJ2-5; 8 bases match TRBD2. The CDR3 here is CASSQDRASGLRETQYF. DNA of the CDR3: TGTGCCAGCAGCCAAGATAGGGCTAGCGGGCTGAGAGAGACCCAGTACTTC.